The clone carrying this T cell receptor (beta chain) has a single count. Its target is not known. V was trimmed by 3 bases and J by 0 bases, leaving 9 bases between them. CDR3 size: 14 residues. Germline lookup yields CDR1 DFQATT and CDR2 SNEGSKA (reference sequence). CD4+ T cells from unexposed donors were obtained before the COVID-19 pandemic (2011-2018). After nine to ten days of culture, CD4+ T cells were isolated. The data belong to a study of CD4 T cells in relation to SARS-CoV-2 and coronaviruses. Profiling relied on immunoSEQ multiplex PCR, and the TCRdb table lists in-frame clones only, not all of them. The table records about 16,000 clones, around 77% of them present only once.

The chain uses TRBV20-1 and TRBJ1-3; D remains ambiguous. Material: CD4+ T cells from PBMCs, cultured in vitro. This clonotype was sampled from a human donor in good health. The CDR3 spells CSASRLSSGNTIYF. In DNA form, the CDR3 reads TGCAGTGCTAGTAGGCTCTCCTCTGGAAACACCATATATTTT.